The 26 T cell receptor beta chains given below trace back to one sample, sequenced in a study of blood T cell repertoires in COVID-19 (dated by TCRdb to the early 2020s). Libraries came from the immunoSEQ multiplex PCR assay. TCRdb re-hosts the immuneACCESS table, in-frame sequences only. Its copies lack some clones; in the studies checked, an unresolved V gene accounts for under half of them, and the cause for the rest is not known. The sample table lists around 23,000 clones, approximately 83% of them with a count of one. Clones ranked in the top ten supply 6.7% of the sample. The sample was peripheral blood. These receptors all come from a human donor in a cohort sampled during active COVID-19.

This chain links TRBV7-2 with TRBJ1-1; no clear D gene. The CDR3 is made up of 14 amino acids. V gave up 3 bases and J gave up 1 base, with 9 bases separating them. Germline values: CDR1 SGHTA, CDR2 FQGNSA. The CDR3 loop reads CASSFRGKNTEAFF. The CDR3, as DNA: TGTGCCAGCAGCTTCCGAGGCAAGAACACTGAAGCTTTCTTT. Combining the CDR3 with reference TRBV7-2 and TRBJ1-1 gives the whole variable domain GAGVSQSPSNKVTEKGKDVELRCDPISGHTALYWYRQSLGQGLEFLIYFQGNSAPDKSGLPSDRFSAERTGGSVSTLTIQRTQQEDSAVYLCASSFRGKNTEAFFGQGTRLTVV.

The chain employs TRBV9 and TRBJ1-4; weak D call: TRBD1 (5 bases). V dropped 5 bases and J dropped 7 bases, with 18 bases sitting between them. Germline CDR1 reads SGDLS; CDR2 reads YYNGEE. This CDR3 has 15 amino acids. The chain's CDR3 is CASSDAARGGEKLFF. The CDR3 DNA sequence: TGTGCCAGCAGTGACGCCGCAAGGGGAGGTGAAAAACTGTTTTTT.

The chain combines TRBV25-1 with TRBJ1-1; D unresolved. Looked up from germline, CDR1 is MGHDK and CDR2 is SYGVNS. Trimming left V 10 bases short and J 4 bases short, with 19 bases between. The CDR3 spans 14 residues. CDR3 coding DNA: TGTGCCACCGCCGGCTCCCCCTGGAGCACTGAAGCTTTCTTT. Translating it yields CATAGSPWSTEAFF.

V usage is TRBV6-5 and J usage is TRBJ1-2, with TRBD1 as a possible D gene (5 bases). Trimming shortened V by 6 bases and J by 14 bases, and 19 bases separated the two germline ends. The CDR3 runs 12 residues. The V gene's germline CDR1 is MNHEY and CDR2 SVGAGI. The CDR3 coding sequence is TGTGCCAGCAGCCAGGGACGGCGCGGGAGGACCTTC. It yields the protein CASSQGRRGRTF.

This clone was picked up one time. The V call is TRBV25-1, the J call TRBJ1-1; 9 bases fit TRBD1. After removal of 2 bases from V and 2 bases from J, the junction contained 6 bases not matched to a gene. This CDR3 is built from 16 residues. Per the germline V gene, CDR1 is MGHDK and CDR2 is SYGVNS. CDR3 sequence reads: CASSEPTGGLNTEAFF. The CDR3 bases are TGTGCCAGCAGTGAACCCACAGGGGGCCTAAACACTGAAGCTTTCTTT.

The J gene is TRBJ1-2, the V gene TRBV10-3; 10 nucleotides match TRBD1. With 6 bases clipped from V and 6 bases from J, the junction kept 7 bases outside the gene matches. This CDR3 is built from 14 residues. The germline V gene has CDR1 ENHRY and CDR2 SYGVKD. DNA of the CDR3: TGTGCCATCAGCGGGGGGACAGGGGAGCATGGCTACACCTTC. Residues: CAISGGTGEHGYTF.

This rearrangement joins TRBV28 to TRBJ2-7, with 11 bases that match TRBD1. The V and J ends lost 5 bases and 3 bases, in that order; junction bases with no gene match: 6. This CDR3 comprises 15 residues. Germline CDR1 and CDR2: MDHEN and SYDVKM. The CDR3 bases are TGTGCCAGCAGTCAAGGGACAGGGGGAGTCTACGAGCAGTACTTC. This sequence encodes CASSQGTGGVYEQYF.

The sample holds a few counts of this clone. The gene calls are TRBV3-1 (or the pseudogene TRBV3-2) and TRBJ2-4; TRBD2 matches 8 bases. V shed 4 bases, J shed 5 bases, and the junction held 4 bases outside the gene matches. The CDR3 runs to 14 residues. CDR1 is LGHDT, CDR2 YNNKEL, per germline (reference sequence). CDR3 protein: CASSLSGGQNIQYF. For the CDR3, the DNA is TGTGCCAGCAGCCTCAGCGGGGGTCAAAACATTCAGTACTTC.

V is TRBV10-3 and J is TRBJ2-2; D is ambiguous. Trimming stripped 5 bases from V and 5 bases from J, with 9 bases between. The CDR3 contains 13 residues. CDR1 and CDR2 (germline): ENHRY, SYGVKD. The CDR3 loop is CAISKTVTGELFF. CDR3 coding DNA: TGTGCCATCAGTAAAACGGTAACCGGGGAGCTGTTTTTT.

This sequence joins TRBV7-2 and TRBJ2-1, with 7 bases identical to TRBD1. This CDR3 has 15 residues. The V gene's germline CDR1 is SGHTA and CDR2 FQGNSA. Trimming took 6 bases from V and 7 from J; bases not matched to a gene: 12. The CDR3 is CASSIQGTYTNEQFF. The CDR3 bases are TGTGCCAGCAGTATACAGGGGACCTACACGAATGAGCAGTTCTTC. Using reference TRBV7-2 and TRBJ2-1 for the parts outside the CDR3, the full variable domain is GAGVSQSPSNKVTEKGKDVELRCDPISGHTALYWYRQSLGQGLEFLIYFQGNSAPDKSGLPSDRFSAERTGGSVSTLTIQRTQQEDSAVYLCASSIQGTYTNEQFFGPGTRLTVL.

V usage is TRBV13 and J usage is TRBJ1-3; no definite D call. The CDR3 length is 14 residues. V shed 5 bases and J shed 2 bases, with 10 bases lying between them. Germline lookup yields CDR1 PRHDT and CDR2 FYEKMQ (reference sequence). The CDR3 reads CASSPSSAGNTIYF. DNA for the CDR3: TGTGCCAGCAGCCCTTCCTCGGCTGGAAACACCATATATTTT.

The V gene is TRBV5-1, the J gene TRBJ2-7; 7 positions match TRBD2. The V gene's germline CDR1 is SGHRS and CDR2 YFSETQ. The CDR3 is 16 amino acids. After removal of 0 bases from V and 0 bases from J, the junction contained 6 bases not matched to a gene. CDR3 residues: CASSLAGRGSSYEQYF. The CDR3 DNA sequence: TGCGCCAGCAGCTTGGCAGGGCGGGGGAGCTCCTACGAGCAGTACTTC.

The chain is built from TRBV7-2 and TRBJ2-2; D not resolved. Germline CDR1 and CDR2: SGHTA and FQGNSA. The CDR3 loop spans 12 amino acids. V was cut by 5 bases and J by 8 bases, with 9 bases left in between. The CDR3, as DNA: TGTGCCAGCAGCCTCAGGAAAGGGGAGCTGTTTTTT. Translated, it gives CASSLRKGELFF.

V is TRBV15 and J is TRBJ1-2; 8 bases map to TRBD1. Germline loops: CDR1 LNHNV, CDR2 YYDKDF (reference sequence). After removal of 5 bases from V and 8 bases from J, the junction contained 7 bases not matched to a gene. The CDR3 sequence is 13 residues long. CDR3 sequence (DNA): TGTGCCACCAGCTCTCGGACAGGGCAGGGCTACACCTTC. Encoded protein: CATSSRTGQGYTF.

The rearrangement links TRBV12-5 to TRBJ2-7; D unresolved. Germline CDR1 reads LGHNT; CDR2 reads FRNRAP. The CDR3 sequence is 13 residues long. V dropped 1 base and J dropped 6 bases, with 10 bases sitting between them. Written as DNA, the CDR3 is TGTGCTAGTGGTTTGGGATCCGCGGCCGAGCAGTACTTC. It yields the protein CASGLGSAAEQYF.

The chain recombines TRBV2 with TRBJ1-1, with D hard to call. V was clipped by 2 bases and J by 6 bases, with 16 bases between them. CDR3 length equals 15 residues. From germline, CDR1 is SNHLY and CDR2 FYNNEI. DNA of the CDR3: TGTGCCAGCAGTGAATCCGAGCCGGGATGGGCTGAAGCTTTCTTT. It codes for CASSESEPGWAEAFF. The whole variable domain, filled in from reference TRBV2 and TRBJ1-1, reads EPEVTQTPSHQVTQMGQEVILRCVPISNHLYFYWYRQILGQKVEFLVSFYNNEISEKSEIFDDQFSVERPDGSNFTLKIRSTKLEDSAMYFCASSESEPGWAEAFFGQGTRLTVV.

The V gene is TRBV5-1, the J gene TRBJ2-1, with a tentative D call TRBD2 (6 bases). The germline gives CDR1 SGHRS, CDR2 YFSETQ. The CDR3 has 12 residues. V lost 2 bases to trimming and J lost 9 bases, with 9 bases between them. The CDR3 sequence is CASSLLAGEQFF. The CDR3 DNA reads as TGCGCCAGCAGCTTACTAGCTGGTGAGCAGTTCTTC. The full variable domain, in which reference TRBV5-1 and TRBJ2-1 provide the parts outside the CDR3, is KAGVTQTPRYLIKTRGQQVTLSCSPISGHRSVSWYQQTPGQGLQFLFEYFSETQRNKGNFPGRFSGRQFSNSRSEMNVSTLELGDSALYLCASSLLAGEQFFGPGTRLTVL.

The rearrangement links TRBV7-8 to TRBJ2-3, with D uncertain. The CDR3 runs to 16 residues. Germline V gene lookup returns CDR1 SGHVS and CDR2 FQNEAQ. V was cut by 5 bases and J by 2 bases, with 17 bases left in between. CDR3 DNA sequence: TGTGCCAGCAGCCGAATCCCGACAAGCCCCACAGATACGCAGTATTTT. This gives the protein CASSRIPTSPTDTQYF.

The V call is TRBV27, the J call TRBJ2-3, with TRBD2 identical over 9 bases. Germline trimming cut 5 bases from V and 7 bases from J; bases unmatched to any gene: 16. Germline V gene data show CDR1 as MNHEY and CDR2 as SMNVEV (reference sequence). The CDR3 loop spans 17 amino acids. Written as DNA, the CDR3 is TGTGCCAGCAGTCCGCTCGGGAGCGGGGGGCTCGGGAATACGCAGTATTTT. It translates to CASSPLGSGGLGNTQYF.

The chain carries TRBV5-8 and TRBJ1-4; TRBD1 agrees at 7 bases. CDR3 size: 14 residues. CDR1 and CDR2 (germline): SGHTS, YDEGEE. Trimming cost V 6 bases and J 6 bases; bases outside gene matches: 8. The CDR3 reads CASKLQGVYEKLFF. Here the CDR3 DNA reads TGTGCCAGCAAGTTGCAGGGGGTCTATGAAAAACTGTTTTTT.

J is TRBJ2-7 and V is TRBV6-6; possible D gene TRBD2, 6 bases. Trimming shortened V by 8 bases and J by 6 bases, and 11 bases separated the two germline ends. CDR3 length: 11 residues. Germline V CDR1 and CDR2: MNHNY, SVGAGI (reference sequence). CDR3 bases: TGTGCCAGCCGGGGGAGTTCCGAGCAGTACTTC. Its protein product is CASRGSSEQYF.

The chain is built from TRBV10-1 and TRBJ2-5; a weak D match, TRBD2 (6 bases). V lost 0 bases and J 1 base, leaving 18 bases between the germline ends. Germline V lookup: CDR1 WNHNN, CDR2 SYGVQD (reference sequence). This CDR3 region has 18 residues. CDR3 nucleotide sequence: TGCGCCAGCAGTGAGTCGACCACAGGCGGGATTCTCCAAGAGACCCAGTACTTC. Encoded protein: CASSESTTGGILQETQYF.

The CDR3 coding sequence is TGTGCCAGCAGTGAACGGACAGGGTTCTCACCCCTCCACTTT. The encoded protein is CASSERTGFSPLHF. This chain links TRBV6-1 with TRBJ1-6; 8 nucleotides match TRBD1. V dropped 2 bases and J dropped 10; count of bases not matched to a gene: 4. Germline V gene lookup returns CDR1 MNHNS and CDR2 SASEGT. This CDR3 spans 14 amino acids.

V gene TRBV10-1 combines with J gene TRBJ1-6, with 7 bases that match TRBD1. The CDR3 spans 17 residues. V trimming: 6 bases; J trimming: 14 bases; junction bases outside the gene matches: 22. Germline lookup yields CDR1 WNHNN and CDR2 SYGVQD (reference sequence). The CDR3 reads CASSPQVGQSRGVTLHF. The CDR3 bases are TGCGCCAGCAGCCCCCAAGTGGGACAGTCAAGGGGGGTGACCCTCCACTTT.

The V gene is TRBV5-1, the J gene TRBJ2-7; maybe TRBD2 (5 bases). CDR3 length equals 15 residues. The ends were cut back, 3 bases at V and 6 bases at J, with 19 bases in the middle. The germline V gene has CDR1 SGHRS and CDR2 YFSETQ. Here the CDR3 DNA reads TGCGCCAGCAGCTCTAGAGCGGACGCCGCCGCCGAGCAGTACTTC. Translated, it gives CASSSRADAAAEQYF.

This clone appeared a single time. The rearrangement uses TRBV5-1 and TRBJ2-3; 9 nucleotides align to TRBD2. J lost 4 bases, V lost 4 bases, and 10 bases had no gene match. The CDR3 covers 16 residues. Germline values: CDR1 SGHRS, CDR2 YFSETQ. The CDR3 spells CASSPPAGGEADTQYF. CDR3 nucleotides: TGCGCCAGCAGCCCCCCCGCGGGGGGGGAGGCAGATACGCAGTATTTT. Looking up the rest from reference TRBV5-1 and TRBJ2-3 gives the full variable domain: KAGVTQTPRYLIKTRGQQVTLSCSPISGHRSVSWYQQTPGQGLQFLFEYFSETQRNKGNFPGRFSGRQFSNSRSEMNVSTLELGDSALYLCASSPPAGGEADTQYFGPGTRLTVL.